These 29 T cell receptor beta chains came from one sample sequenced in a study of T cells in women clearing cervical HPV infection. The protocol was immunoSEQ multiplex PCR, while the TCRdb copy is restricted to in-frame clones and leaves out a portion. Recorded for this sample: fewer than 35,000 clones. The specimen was blood buffy coat. These receptors were obtained from a woman aged 18 to 69 with a cervical HPV16 infection that either progressed to CIN3+ or cleared (not recorded which).

As regards this clone: The CDR3 end is not reached by the read, which stops 3 residues before it; the germline J gene fills it in. V and J are TRBV19 and TRBJ2-1; the match to TRBD2 covers 10 bases. Trimming took 6 bases from V and 6 from J; bases not matched to a gene: 8. Germline CDR1 LNHDA, CDR2 SQIVND (reference sequence). The CDR3 contains 15 residues. The DNA read from the CDR3 is TGTGCCAGTAGAACCTCTAGCGGGAGCTTCAATGAG. Translation gives CASRTSSGSFNE. The full-length CDR3 reads as CASRTSSGSFNEQFF. The whole variable domain, filled in from reference TRBV19 and TRBJ2-1, reads DGGITQSPKYLFRKEGQNVTLSCEQNLNHDAMYWYRQDPGQGLRLIYYSQIVNDFQKGDIAEGYSVSREKKESFPLTVTSAQKNPTAFYLCASRTSSGSFNEQFFGPGTRLTVL.

Worth noting for this clone: Sequencing ends 3 residues short of the CDR3 end; the germline J gene provides the rest. The chain combines TRBV10-2 with TRBJ2-7, with D perhaps TRBD1 (5 bases). Deletions cut 0 bases from V and 3 bases from J, with 12 bases between. The CDR3 contains 15 residues. Germline V gene data show CDR1 as WSHSY and CDR2 as SAAADI. The DNA read from the CDR3 is TGCGCCAGCAGTGAGTCGGCCGGGCAGGGCTACGAG. Protein product: CASSESAGQGYE. The CDR3 as a whole reads CASSESAGQGYEQYF.

Note on this clone: The missing CDR3 end, 3 residues past where the read stops, is filled in from the germline J gene. This chain joins TRBV19 and TRBJ2-5; 8 nucleotides align to TRBD2. Germline V lookup: CDR1 LNHDA, CDR2 SQIVND (reference sequence). There are 13 residues in the CDR3. Losses at the gene ends were 5 bases for V and 7 bases for J; bases not matched to a gene: 6. CDR3 sequence: CASSDTSGGTQYF. CDR3 bases read: TGTGCCAGTAGTGATACTAGCGGCGGGACC.

A word on this clone: The CDR3 is cut off 3 residues early in the read; its end comes from the germline J gene. J is TRBJ1-1 and V is TRBV30; a possible D gene is TRBD1 (5 bases). The germline gives CDR1 GTSNPN, CDR2 SVGIG (reference sequence). V lost 0 bases and J 3 bases, leaving 8 bases between the germline ends. This CDR3 spans 13 amino acids. CDR3 amino acids: CAWSVWGDTEAFF. Incomplete CDR3 DNA: TGTGCCTGGAGTGTATGGGGGGACACTGAA. The complete variable domain, with remaining parts taken from reference TRBV30 and TRBJ1-1, reads SQTIHQWPATLVQPVGSPLSLECTVEGTSNPNLYWYRQAAGRGLQLLFYSVGIGQISSEVPQNLSASRPQDRQFILSSKKLLLSDSGFYLCAWSVWGDTEAFFGQGTRLTVV.

In regard to this clone: From the germline J gene comes the end of the CDR3, since the read stops 3 residues before it. V and J are TRBV7-9 and TRBJ2-4; unclear D gene. There are 14 residues in the CDR3. Per the germline V gene, CDR1 is SEHNR and CDR2 is FQNEAQ (reference sequence). The CDR3 region is CASSLSQVGYGQYF. The DNA read from the CDR3 is TGTGCCAGCAGCTTGAGTCAGGTCGGCTATGGT.

Turning to this clone: The CDR3 end is not reached by the read, which stops 3 residues before it; the germline J gene fills it in. The rearrangement uses TRBV5-5 and TRBJ2-1, with 8 bases fitting TRBD1. This CDR3 contains 14 residues. The V gene's germline CDR1 is SGHKS and CDR2 YYEKEE (reference sequence). Trimming removed 4 bases from V and 8 bases from J; junction bases left unmatched: 8. The CDR3 loop is CASSPQGASDEQFF. The CDR3 DNA, read in part, is TGTGCCAGCAGCCCCCAGGGGGCTAGCGATGAG.

With regard to this clone: One junction end does not reproduce the germline sequence, and a read error may be involved. The DNA ends 3 residues before the CDR3 does, and the rest of the CDR3 is filled in from the germline J gene. The chain couples TRBV5-1 to TRBJ2-5; D possibly corresponds to TRBD2 (6 bases). This CDR3 region has 13 residues. From germline, CDR1 is SGHRS and CDR2 YFSETQ. CDR3 protein: CATSEGLGETQYF. CDR3 DNA (partial): TGCGCCACCAGCGAGGGACTCGGGGAGACC.

Points on this clone: The CDR3 end lies 3 residues beyond the end of the read and is filled in from the germline J gene. This chain links TRBV15 with TRBJ1-1; no clear D. This CDR3 spans 15 amino acids. The V end lost 0 bases, the J end lost 0 bases, and 8 bases lay between the germline ends. Germline CDR1 is LNHNV and CDR2 is YYDKDF (reference sequence). CDR3 DNA (partial): TGTGCCACCAGCAGAGATAGAGTCATGAACACTGAA. Protein sequence: CATSRDRVMNTE. The whole CDR3 sequence reads CATSRDRVMNTEAFF.

Notes on this clone: The read gets to within 3 residues of the CDR3 end, and the germline J gene fills in the rest. This sequence joins TRBV20-1 and TRBJ2-7; 7 nucleotides align to TRBD2. The CDR3 loop spans 14 amino acids. The germline V gene has CDR1 DFQATT and CDR2 SNEGSKA (reference sequence). The ends lost 0 bases at V and 2 bases at J; junction bases unmatched: 4. Incomplete CDR3 DNA: TGCAGTGCTAGAGATCCTAGCGGCCCCTACGAG. Its protein product is CSARDPSGPYE. The entire CDR3 sequence reads CSARDPSGPYEQYF.

Worth noting for this clone: The sequence runs out 3 residues before the end of the CDR3; the remainder is reconstructed from the germline J gene. The V and J genes are TRBV28 and TRBJ1-5; D remains ambiguous. The CDR3 runs 13 residues. CDR1 is MDHEN and CDR2 is SYDVKM in the germline V gene. V was shortened by 8 bases and J by 4 bases, with 12 bases between the two germline ends. CDR3 protein: CASSTLINQPQHF. The CDR3 bases that were read are TGTGCCAGCTCGACACTGATTAATCAGCCC.

Remarks on this clone: The DNA ends 3 residues before the CDR3 does, and the rest of the CDR3 is filled in from the germline J gene. This chain links TRBV5-1 with TRBJ2-2, with TRBD1 as a possible D gene (7 bases). The CDR3 sequence is 15 residues long. The ends were cut back, 1 base at V and 1 base at J, with 8 bases in the middle. Per germline, CDR1 SGHRS and CDR2 YFSETQ. The DNA read from the CDR3 is TGCGCCAGCAGCTTGCAGGGGGGGAACACCGGGGAG. Translating it yields CASSLQGGNTGE. The complete CDR3 reads CASSLQGGNTGELFF.

With respect to this clone: The sequence runs out 3 residues before the end of the CDR3; the remainder is reconstructed from the germline J gene. The V gene is TRBV4-1, the J gene TRBJ1-3; no reliable D call. CDR1 MGHRA and CDR2 YSYEKL come from the germline V gene. CDR3 length: 17 residues. V was cut by 0 bases and J by 4 bases, with 16 bases left in between. CDR3 DNA (partial): TGCGCCAGCAGCCAAGATGGAACGACTAAGGTGGGAAACACC. This gives the protein CASSQDGTTKVGNT. The complete CDR3 reads CASSQDGTTKVGNTIYF.

Note on this clone: The read terminates 3 residues before the CDR3 end, so the remaining end is supplied by the germline J gene. Other DNA sequences of this sample code for an identical CDR3. V is TRBV7-6 and J is TRBJ1-3; D not certain. Germline lookup yields CDR1 SGHVS and CDR2 FNYEAQ. The CDR3 runs to 14 residues. CDR3 DNA, as far as it was read: TGTGCCAGCAGCCCATATAGCTCTGGAAACGCA. It specifies CASSPYSSGNA. The full CDR3 is CASSPYSSGNAIYF.

About this clone itself: The read ends 3 residues shy of where the CDR3 ends; the end is completed using the germline J gene. Other DNA sequences within the sample encode an identical CDR3. The J gene is TRBJ1-2, the V gene TRBV2; D may be TRBD1 (6 bases). Trimming stripped 5 bases from V and 4 bases from J, with 11 bases between. From germline, CDR1 is SNHLY and CDR2 FYNNEI. The CDR3 is 13 residues long. The CDR3 sequence is CASSSGQTYGYTF. CDR3 DNA, as far as it was read: TGTGCCAGCAGTTCCGGACAGACCTATGGC.

In regard to this clone: With the read ending 3 residues before the CDR3 end, the germline J gene is used to fill in that end. V is TRBV20-1 and J is TRBJ2-3; 9 positions agree with TRBD2. Germline trimming cut 3 bases from V and 3 bases from J; bases unmatched to any gene: 7. The CDR3 runs 15 residues. Germline V gives CDR1 DFQATT, CDR2 SNEGSKA (reference sequence). The sequenced part of the CDR3 DNA is TGCAGTGCTAGCGGAGGCCTAGCGGGAACAGATACG. Its translation: CSASGGLAGTDT. The CDR3 reads in full as CSASGGLAGTDTQYF.

Worth noting for this clone: The read ends 3 residues before the CDR3 terminus; that terminus is restored from the germline J gene. V gene TRBV5-1 combines with J gene TRBJ1-1, with D possibly TRBD1 on 6 matching bases. The CDR3 runs 15 residues. V shed 0 bases and J shed 1 base, with 10 bases lying between them. Germline V gene sequence: CDR1 SGHRS, CDR2 YFSETQ. Here the CDR3 reads CASSLAGDKNTEAFF. CDR3 bases read: TGCGCCAGCAGCTTGGCAGGGGACAAGAACACTGAA.

On this clone: With the read ending 3 residues before the CDR3 end, the germline J gene is used to fill in that end. The chain links TRBV29-1 to TRBJ2-7; D perhaps matches TRBD2 (6 bases). The CDR3 length is 12 residues. V lost 7 bases to trimming and J lost 0 bases, with 10 bases between them. Germline V CDR1 and CDR2: SQVTM, ANQGSEA. The CDR3 sequence: CSAGGSSYEQYF. The CDR3 DNA, read in part, is TGCAGCGCTGGGGGGAGCTCCTACGAG.

Remarks on this clone: From the germline J gene comes the end of the CDR3, since the read stops 3 residues before it. This sequence joins TRBV5-1 and TRBJ2-7, with 12 bases aligning to TRBD1. CDR1 is SGHRS and CDR2 is YFSETQ in the germline V gene. Trimming at V came to 2 bases and at J to 6 bases, leaving 6 bases not matched to a gene. The CDR3 sequence is 15 residues long. CDR3 bases read: TGCGCCAGCAGCTTTTTGGGACAGGGGGCTTCCGAG. Amino acids: CASSFLGQGASE. The CDR3 reads in full as CASSFLGQGASEQYF.

Comments on this clone: The sequence runs out 3 residues before the end of the CDR3; the remainder is reconstructed from the germline J gene. The rearrangement uses TRBV7-3 and TRBJ2-1; D perhaps matches TRBD2 (7 bases). CDR3 length: 15 residues. Germline CDR1 and CDR2: SGHTA and FQGTGA. V shed 5 bases and J shed 7 bases, with 18 bases lying between them. The CDR3 bases that were read are TGTGCCAGCAGCCGAGGGGGGGGAGCGGGGAATGAG. Its protein product is CASSRGGGAGNE. The full-length CDR3 reads as CASSRGGGAGNEQFF.

Details on this clone: The read comes to an end 3 residues before the CDR3 does, leaving the germline J gene to fill in the end. This chain uses TRBV30 with TRBJ1-6; a possible D gene is TRBD1 (6 bases). CDR3 length: 16 amino acids. Germline V gene data show CDR1 as GTSNPN and CDR2 as SVGIG (reference sequence). Trimming shortened V by 4 bases and J by 4 bases, and 17 bases separated the two germline ends. The covered CDR3 bases are TGTGCCTGGACCCCACAGGGTACCCGATATAATTCACCC. Translation gives CAWTPQGTRYNSP. The whole CDR3 region reads CAWTPQGTRYNSPLHF. Full variable domain (rest looked up from reference TRBV30 and TRBJ1-6): SQTIHQWPATLVQPVGSPLSLECTVEGTSNPNLYWYRQAAGRGLQLLFYSVGIGQISSEVPQNLSASRPQDRQFILSSKKLLLSDSGFYLCAWTPQGTRYNSPLHFGNGTRLTVT.

With respect to this clone: The read ends 3 residues shy of where the CDR3 ends; the end is completed using the germline J gene. The V call is TRBV20-1, the J call TRBJ1-4; D is perhaps TRBD1 (6 bases). The CDR3 has 14 amino acids. Trimming pared 0 bases from V and 4 bases from J, leaving 9 bases between. Germline loops: CDR1 DFQATT, CDR2 SNEGSKA (reference sequence). CDR3 DNA (partial): TGCAGTGCTAGAGACCGACAGGTTAATGAAAAA. This codes for CSARDRQVNEK. The whole CDR3 is CSARDRQVNEKLFF.

About this clone itself: The missing CDR3 end, 3 residues past where the read stops, is filled in from the germline J gene. The V and J genes are TRBV5-5 and TRBJ1-2; maybe TRBD1 (6 bases). From germline, CDR1 is SGHKS and CDR2 YYEKEE (reference sequence). This CDR3 contains 15 residues. The CDR3 region is CASSLAGDIQETYTF. Partial CDR3 DNA: TGTGCCAGCAGCTTGGCCGGGGACATCCAAGAGACC.

About this clone: Sequencing ends 3 residues short of the CDR3 end; the germline J gene provides the rest. The chain links TRBV5-1 to TRBJ2-7; 10 bases are shared with TRBD1. Losses at the gene ends were 4 bases for V and 3 bases for J; bases not matched to a gene: 7. This CDR3 comprises 15 residues. In germline, CDR1 is SGHRS, CDR2 YFSETQ. The part of the CDR3 DNA that was read is TGCGCCAGCAGCCTGAGGACAGGGGGAAACTACGAG. Protein product: CASSLRTGGNYE. The full CDR3 reads CASSLRTGGNYEQYF.

With regard to this clone: Read data end 3 residues before the CDR3 end; the end is taken from the germline J gene. V gene TRBV6-4 combines with J gene TRBJ2-3; TRBD1 matches at 8 bases. From germline, CDR1 is MRHNA and CDR2 SNTAGT. The CDR3 sequence is 13 residues long. The CDR3 sequence is CASIRQGRETQYF. The CDR3 bases that were read are TGTGCCAGCATTAGACAGGGGCGAGAGACG.

For this clone: The read comes to an end 3 residues before the CDR3 does, leaving the germline J gene to fill in the end. The J gene is TRBJ2-7, the V gene TRBV7-9; 8 nucleotides match TRBD1. The junction had 5 bases not matched to a gene; V was cut back by 2 bases and J by 5 bases. The CDR3 is made up of 14 amino acids. The V gene's germline CDR1 is SEHNR and CDR2 FQNEAQ (reference sequence). The CDR3 is CASSLLSGGNEQYF. The DNA read from the CDR3 is TGTGCCAGCAGCTTACTTTCAGGGGGCAACGAG.

Worth noting for this clone: Read coverage stops 3 residues before the CDR3 terminus; the germline J gene supplies the remainder. The V and J genes are TRBV11-2 and TRBJ2-5, with TRBD2 matching 8 bases. CDR3 length: 13 residues. J lost 4 bases, V lost 3 bases, and 1 base had no gene match. Germline assignment: CDR1 SGHAT and CDR2 FQNNGV. CDR3 region: CASSFGTRETQYF. The CDR3 bases that were read are TGTGCCAGCAGCTTCGGGACTAGAGAGACC.

About this clone: The DNA ends 3 residues before the CDR3 does, and the rest of the CDR3 is filled in from the germline J gene. This chain connects TRBV28 to TRBJ2-7; 14 nucleotides align to TRBD2. Germline CDR1 is MDHEN and CDR2 is SYDVKM. V was clipped by 6 bases and J by 5 bases; unmatched bases: 9. The CDR3 is 16 amino acids. Here the CDR3 reads CASRPGTSGSFHEQYF. CDR3 DNA (partial): TGTGCCAGCAGACCCGGGACTAGCGGGAGTTTCCACGAG.

On this clone itself: The CDR3 end is not reached by the read, which stops 3 residues before it; the germline J gene fills it in. V usage is TRBV7-9 and J usage is TRBJ1-2; a weak D match, TRBD1 (5 bases). The CDR3 loop spans 15 amino acids. CDR1 is SEHNR and CDR2 is FQNEAQ in the germline V gene (reference sequence). CDR3 bases read: TGTGCCAGCAGCCGGGCTGGCCGGGGGTCCTACGAC. It yields the protein CASSRAGRGSYD. The whole CDR3 reads CASSRAGRGSYDYTF.

Notes on this clone: The CDR3 end is not reached by the read, which stops 3 residues before it; the germline J gene fills it in. The chain joins TRBV6-2 or TRBV6-3 to TRBJ2-4; TRBD2 matches 8 bases. Germline lookup yields CDR1 MNHEY and CDR2 SVGEGT. There are 15 residues in the CDR3. V dropped 4 bases and J dropped 3; count of bases not matched to a gene: 5. The sequenced part of the CDR3 DNA is TGTGCCAGCAGTTCCGCGGGACTAGTCAAAAACATT. Protein product: CASSSAGLVKNI. The full CDR3 protein is CASSSAGLVKNIQYF.